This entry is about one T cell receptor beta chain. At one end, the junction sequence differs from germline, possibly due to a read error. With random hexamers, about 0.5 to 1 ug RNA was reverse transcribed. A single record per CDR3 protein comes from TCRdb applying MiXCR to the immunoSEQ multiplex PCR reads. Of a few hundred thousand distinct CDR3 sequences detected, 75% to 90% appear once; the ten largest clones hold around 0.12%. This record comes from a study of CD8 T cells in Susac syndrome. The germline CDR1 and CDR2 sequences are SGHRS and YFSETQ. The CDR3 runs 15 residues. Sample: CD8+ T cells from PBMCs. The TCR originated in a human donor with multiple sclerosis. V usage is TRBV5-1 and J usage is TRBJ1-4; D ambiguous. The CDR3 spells CASSLGWVPNKKLFF. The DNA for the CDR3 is TGCGCCAGCAGCTTGGGATGGGTTCCTAATAAAAAACTGTTTTTT. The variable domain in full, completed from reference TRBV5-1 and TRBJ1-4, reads KAGVTQTPRYLIKTRGQQVTLSCSPISGHRSVSWYQQTPGQGLQFLFEYFSETQRNKGNFPGRFSGRQFSNSRSEMNVSTLELGDSALYLCASSLGWVPNKKLFFGSGTQLSVL.